Each of the 15 T cell receptor beta chains below was sequenced from the same sample in a study of cytomegalovirus exposure and HLA in healthy donors. Sequencing was performed with immunoSEQ multiplex PCR; in TCRdb, only in-frame clones are kept and a portion is missing. The sample includes about 360,000 clones, 75% to 90% of them seen just once. The material sequenced was PBMCs. These receptor sequences come from a woman aged 18 to 35 in good health and CMV-seronegative.

The chain combines TRBV6-9 with TRBJ1-2, with D maybe TRBD1 (5 bases). This CDR3 is built from 15 residues. Germline CDR1 MNHGY, CDR2 SVAAGI. The V end was cut by 6 bases, the J end by 4 bases, with 18 bases between. The CDR3 region is CASSQTATPVYGYTF. CDR3 coding DNA: TGTGCCAGCAGCCAGACAGCAACCCCCGTCTATGGCTACACCTTC.

V is TRBV10-3 and J is TRBJ2-5; 12 nucleotides align to TRBD2. Germline trimming cut 9 bases from V and 4 bases from J; bases unmatched to any gene: 6. CDR3 length: 14 residues. CDR1 and CDR2 (germline): ENHRY, SYGVKD. The CDR3 spells CAISSTSGGETQYF. The CDR3 coding sequence is TGTGCCATTTCCTCGACTAGCGGGGGAGAGACCCAGTACTTC.

V and J are TRBV2 and TRBJ2-3; the match to TRBD2 covers 7 bases. There are 14 residues in the CDR3. Looked up from germline, CDR1 is SNHLY and CDR2 is FYNNEI. The V and J ends lost 3 bases and 3 bases, in that order; junction bases with no gene match: 3. The CDR3 coding sequence is TGTGCCAGCAGTGATGTGGGGGGGACAGATACGCAGTATTTT. Translating it yields CASSDVGGTDTQYF.

The rearrangement uses TRBV6-6 and TRBJ1-2, with D possibly matching TRBD1 (5 bases). Trimming left V 0 bases short and J 7 bases short, with 18 bases between. The CDR3 loop spans 16 amino acids. Germline CDR1 reads MNHNY; CDR2 reads SVGAGI (reference sequence). The CDR3 region has the DNA TGTGCCAGCAGTTACTCTTTCAGGGAGGCCCTCAGTGGCTACACCTTC. It is translated as CASSYSFREALSGYTF.

The rearrangement joins TRBV5-1 to TRBJ2-2; TRBD1 matches at 7 bases. CDR3 length equals 15 residues. Germline trimming cut 2 bases from V and 5 bases from J; bases unmatched to any gene: 6. CDR1 SGHRS and CDR2 YFSETQ come from the germline V gene. The CDR3 here is CASSFSTGRTGELFF. CDR3 bases: TGCGCCAGCAGCTTTTCGACAGGGCGGACCGGGGAGCTGTTTTTT.

The chain uses TRBV5-6 and TRBJ2-7, with 9 positions matching TRBD2. The CDR3 totals 15 residues. Germline V CDR1 and CDR2: SGHDT, YYEEEE. Losses at the gene ends were 2 bases for V and 2 bases for J; bases not matched to a gene: 5. CDR3 DNA sequence: TGTGCCAGCAGCTTCGGCAGCGGGGGGCCCTACGAGCAGTACTTC. Protein sequence: CASSFGSGGPYEQYF.

A word on this clone: Other nucleotide sequences in the sample specify the same CDR3. The chain joins TRBV19 to TRBJ2-7; 7 bases match TRBD1. J gave up 3 bases and V 3 bases, and 5 bases lay outside the gene matches. Germline V gives CDR1 LNHDA, CDR2 SQIVND (reference sequence). The CDR3 is 14 residues long. CDR3 nucleotide sequence: TGTGCCAGTAGTATCGGTCAGGGGGTCTACGAGCAGTACTTC. This encodes CASSIGQGVYEQYF.

Only a few counts were recorded for this clone. J is TRBJ2-7 and V is TRBV19; 11 bases agree with TRBD2. Germline trimming cut 7 bases from V and 2 bases from J; bases unmatched to any gene: 4. In germline, CDR1 is LNHDA, CDR2 SQIVND (reference sequence). The CDR3 consists of 14 residues. In DNA, the CDR3 is TGTGCCAGTACCGCGACTAGCGGGGCCTACGAGCAGTACTTC. This gives the protein CASTATSGAYEQYF.

This clone showed up just once. The chain uses TRBV28 and TRBJ1-4; D is unresolved. CDR3 length: 15 amino acids. V was shortened by 3 bases and J by 8 bases, with 16 bases between the two germline ends. Germline V lookup: CDR1 MDHEN, CDR2 SYDVKM. CDR3 residues: CASSLYISDAEKLFF. Written as DNA, the CDR3 is TGTGCCAGCAGTTTGTACATTAGCGACGCGGAAAAACTGTTTTTT.

In this sample, this clone turned up a few times. V and J are TRBV5-5 and TRBJ2-7, with no clear D. V dropped 1 base and J dropped 3 bases, with 11 bases sitting between them. The germline CDR1 and CDR2 sequences are SGHKS and YYEKEE (reference sequence). The CDR3 spans 14 residues. The CDR3 DNA follows: TGTGCCAGCAGCTTGTACAGAGCCTTCTACGAGCAGTACTTC. It yields the protein CASSLYRAFYEQYF.

The table lists this clone with a few counts. The genes are TRBV21-1 and TRBJ2-7; TRBD2 is taken as the D call from the table, unchecked against the DNA. TRBV21-1 corresponds to a pseudogene. The CDR3 covers 13 residues. As DNA, the CDR3 is TGTGCCAGCAGTACCCGTAGAGGGTACGAGCAGTACTTC. Its protein product is CASSTRRGYEQYF.

The chain uses TRBV4-1 and TRBJ1-2, with 7 bases lining up with TRBD1. V was clipped by 5 bases and J by 4 bases; unmatched bases: 10. CDR1 is MGHRA and CDR2 is YSYEKL in the germline V gene. CDR3 length equals 15 residues. The CDR3 sequence is CASSVNRGLGYGYTF. As DNA, the CDR3 is TGCGCCAGCAGCGTTAACAGGGGTCTGGGCTATGGCTACACCTTC.

In DNA form, the CDR3 reads TGTGCCAGCAGCCGGAATCATGATCTAGCGGACTTTTCCTATGAGCAGTTCTTC. Translated, it gives CASSRNHDLADFSYEQFF. The rearrangement links TRBV4-2 to TRBJ2-1; 7 bases are shared with TRBD2. The CDR3 extends over 18 amino acids. CDR1 is LGHNA, CDR2 YNFKEQ, per germline. Germline trimming cut 4 bases from V and 8 bases from J; bases unmatched to any gene: 20.

This sequence joins TRBV28 and TRBJ2-7; D unresolved. V was pared by 2 bases and J by 2 bases, with 10 bases between. The length of the CDR3 is 14 residues. Germline lookup yields CDR1 MDHEN and CDR2 SYDVKM. CDR3 DNA sequence: TGTGCCAGCAGTTTAGGTGGCAGCGCCTACGAGCAGTACTTC. It encodes CASSLGGSAYEQYF.

There are a few counts of this clone. V gene TRBV30 combines with J gene TRBJ2-2; no clear D. The CDR3 runs 13 residues. The V and J ends lost 1 base and 3 bases respectively, with 6 bases between them. CDR1 and CDR2 (germline): GTSNPN, SVGIG (reference sequence). The CDR3 protein is CAWSGGYTGELFF. The CDR3 nucleotides read TGTGCCTGGAGTGGCGGATACACCGGGGAGCTGTTTTTT.